This T cell receptor (beta chain) appears in the sequencing data of a study of molecular identifiers for immune sequencing clone quantification. Points from the study as a whole: Underestimation of highly expanded clone sizes could arise where identical TCR molecules share a barcode.

V dropped 5 bases and J dropped 5 bases, with 13 bases sitting between them. The CDR3 sequence is 14 residues long. The germline V gene has CDR1 PRHDT and CDR2 FYEKMQ (reference sequence). This clonotype has ten or more counts. Its antigen is unknown. Bulk libraries came from a prior protocol with listed TCR primers. One entry per CDR3 protein results from TCRdb running MiXCR on the PCR reads. The sample shows hundreds of thousands of distinct CDR3 sequences, roughly 23% of them seen only once. The rearrangement links TRBV13 to TRBJ2-1; D possibly corresponds to TRBD1 (6 bases). This receptor was taken from a human donor in good health. Some libraries in this study had Jurkat cell RNA spiked in. Material: naive CD8+ T cells from blood, with Jurkat cell RNA spiked in. Subset denoted: FACS-sorted CD8+CD4-CCR7+CD45RA+ naive T cells. This CDR3 is CASSPGQLHNEQFF. CDR3 in DNA: TGTGCCAGCAGCCCGGGACAACTCCACAATGAGCAGTTCTTC.